The next 3 T cell receptor beta chains were all read from a single sample in a study of blood T cell repertoires in COVID-19. Clones were read by immunoSEQ multiplex PCR, and TCRdb kept only the in-frame ones, dropping some. The sample comprises 210,000 or so clones, approximately 80% of which are singletons, and 1.5% to 2% rests with the top ten. Sequences were obtained from PBMCs or T cells enriched from blood (not recorded which). These receptors all come from a man in his fifties or sixties who had recovered from COVID-19.

The rearrangement links TRBV7-8 to TRBJ2-7; 9 nucleotides match TRBD2. Per the germline V gene, CDR1 is SGHVS and CDR2 is FQNEAQ. The CDR3 spans 15 residues. With 6 bases clipped from V and 2 bases from J, the junction kept 8 bases outside the gene matches. The CDR3 loop is CASSSLAGAAYEQYF. CDR3 sequence (DNA): TGTGCCAGCAGTTCCTTAGCGGGGGCGGCCTACGAGCAGTACTTC.

The gene calls are TRBV9 and TRBJ1-4; D gene uncertain. CDR3 length equals 14 residues. Trimming stripped 4 bases from V and 6 bases from J, with 13 bases between. From germline, CDR1 is SGDLS and CDR2 YYNGEE. The CDR3 sequence: CASSLPGVDEKLFF. The DNA of the CDR3 is TGTGCCAGCAGCCTACCTGGAGTGGATGAAAAACTGTTTTTT.

The genes are TRBV4-3 and TRBJ1-2; D remains unclear. This CDR3 has 14 amino acids. Germline assignment: CDR1 LGHNA and CDR2 YSLEER. V was trimmed by 3 bases and J by 2 bases, leaving 10 bases between them. CDR3 nucleotides: TGCGCCAGCAGCCACCCCGACGGGAACTATGGCTACACCTTC. This sequence encodes CASSHPDGNYGYTF.